This TCR beta chain was captured by sequencing in a study of T-cell memory formation after mild COVID-19. Study-level points and caveats: There were some responding clones in pre-infection memory, which suggested that cross-reactive memory had joined. Clones that contracted from day 15 to 85 had balanced CD4/CD8; later expanders were CD4+ biased.

Regarding this clonotype: Its target is not known.

V was shortened by 1 base and J by 4 bases, with 13 bases between the two germline ends. CDR1 LGHNA and CDR2 YNFKEQ come from the germline V gene. The CDR3 extends over 15 amino acids. MiXCR, run by TCRdb on the 5' RACE reads, gives a single entry per CDR3 protein. Found here are over 120,000 distinct CDR3 sequences, around 5.8% of them singletons; the top ten hold around 1.9%. This clonotype was obtained from an adult woman who had mild COVID-19 (a few samples of this study predate the infection). Cell type and time point are not known. Sequenced sample: PBMCs or a T cell subset sorted from them (not recorded which). V usage is TRBV4-2 and J usage is TRBJ1-2; no firm D call. As DNA, the CDR3 is TGTGCCAGCAGCCAAGTCGGTCAACACCGCTATGGCTACACCTTC. Amino acid sequence: CASSQVGQHRYGYTF.